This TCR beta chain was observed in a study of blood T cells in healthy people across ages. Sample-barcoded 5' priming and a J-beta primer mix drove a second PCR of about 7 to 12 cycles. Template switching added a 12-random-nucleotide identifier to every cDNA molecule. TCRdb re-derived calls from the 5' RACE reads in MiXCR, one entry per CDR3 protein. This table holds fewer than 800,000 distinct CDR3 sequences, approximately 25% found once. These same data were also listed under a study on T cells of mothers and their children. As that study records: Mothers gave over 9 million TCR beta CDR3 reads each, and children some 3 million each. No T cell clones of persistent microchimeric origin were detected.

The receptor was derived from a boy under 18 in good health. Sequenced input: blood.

The DNA for the CDR3 is TGTGCCAGCAGTCGACAGGGTCAGTGGTACGAGCAGTACTTC. Protein product: CASSRQGQWYEQYF. The chain uses TRBV12-3 or TRBV12-4 and TRBJ2-7; 7 bases line up with TRBD1. Unmatched junction bases numbered 8, after V lost 5 bases and J lost 4 bases. The CDR3 is 14 residues long.